The T cell receptor beta chain under discussion was sequenced for a study of siplizumab effects on memory and regulatory T cells. Turning to this clone: Its antigen remains unknown.

Points from the study as a whole: Suppressive capability of dividing Tregs from siplizumab cultures went unverified.

Each sample had 9 x 10^4 or so TCR templates assayed. Assay used: immunoSEQ multiplex PCR; TCRdb lists only in-frame clones, some missing. There are approximately 9,700 clones in the sample; just over 45% occur only once, and about 20% lies in the top ten. Trimming removed 0 bases from V and 2 bases from J; junction bases left unmatched: 2. The CDR3 totals 15 residues. CDR1 is LNHDA, CDR2 SQIVND, per germline (reference sequence). Coculturing at 37°C lasted under 7 days for the mixed lymphocyte reaction cells. J is TRBJ2-3 and V is TRBV19, with 7 bases aligning to TRBD1. The TCR originated in a human donor in good health; the cells came from an allogeneic mixed lymphocyte reaction. What was sequenced was CFSE-low (dividing) CD4+ T cells sorted from an allogeneic mixed lymphocyte reaction. DNA for the CDR3: TGTGCCAGTAGTATAGAAGGGACAGCCACAGATACGCAGTATTTT. It specifies CASSIEGTATDTQYF.